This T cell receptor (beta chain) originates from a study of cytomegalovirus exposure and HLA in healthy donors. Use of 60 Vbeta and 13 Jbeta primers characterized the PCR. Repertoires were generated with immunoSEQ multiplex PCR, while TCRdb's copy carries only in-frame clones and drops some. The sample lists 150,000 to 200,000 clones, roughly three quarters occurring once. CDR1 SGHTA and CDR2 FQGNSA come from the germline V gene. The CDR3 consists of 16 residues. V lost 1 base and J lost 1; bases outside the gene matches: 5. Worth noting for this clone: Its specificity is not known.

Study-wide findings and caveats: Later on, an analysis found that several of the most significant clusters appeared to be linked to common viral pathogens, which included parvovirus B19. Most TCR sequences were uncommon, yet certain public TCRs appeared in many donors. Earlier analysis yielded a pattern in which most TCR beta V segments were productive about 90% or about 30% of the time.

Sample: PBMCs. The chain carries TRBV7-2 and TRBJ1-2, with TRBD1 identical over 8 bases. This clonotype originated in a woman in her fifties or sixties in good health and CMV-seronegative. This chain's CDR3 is CASSLGGTGLNYGYTF. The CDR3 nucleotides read TGTGCCAGCAGCTTAGGAGGGACAGGCCTTAACTATGGCTACACCTTC.